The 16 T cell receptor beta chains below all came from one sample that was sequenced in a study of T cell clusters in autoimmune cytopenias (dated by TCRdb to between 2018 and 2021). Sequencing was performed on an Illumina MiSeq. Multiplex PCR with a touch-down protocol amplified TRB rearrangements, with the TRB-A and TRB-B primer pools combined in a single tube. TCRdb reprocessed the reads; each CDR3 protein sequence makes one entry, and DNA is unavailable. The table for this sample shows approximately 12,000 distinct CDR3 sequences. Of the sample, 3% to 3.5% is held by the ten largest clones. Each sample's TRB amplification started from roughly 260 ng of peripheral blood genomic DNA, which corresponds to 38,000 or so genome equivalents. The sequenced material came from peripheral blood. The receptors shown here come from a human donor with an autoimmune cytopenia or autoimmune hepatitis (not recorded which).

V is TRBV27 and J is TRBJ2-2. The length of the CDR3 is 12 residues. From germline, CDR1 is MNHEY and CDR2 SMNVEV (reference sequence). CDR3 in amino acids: CASSFPSGELFF.

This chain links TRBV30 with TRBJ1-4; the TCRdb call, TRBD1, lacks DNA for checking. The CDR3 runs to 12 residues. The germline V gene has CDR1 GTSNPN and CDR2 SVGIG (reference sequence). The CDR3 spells CAGGGERQKLFF.

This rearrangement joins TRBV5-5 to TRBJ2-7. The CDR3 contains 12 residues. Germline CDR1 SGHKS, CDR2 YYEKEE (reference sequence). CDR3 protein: CASSSSSYEQYF.

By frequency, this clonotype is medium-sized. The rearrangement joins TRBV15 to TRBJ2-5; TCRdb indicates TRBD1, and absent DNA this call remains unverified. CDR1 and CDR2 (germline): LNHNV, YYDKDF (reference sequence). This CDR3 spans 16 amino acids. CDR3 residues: CATSIGRPGAGETQYF. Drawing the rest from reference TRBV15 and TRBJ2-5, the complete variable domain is DAMVIQNPRYQVTQFGKPVTLSCSQTLNHNVMYWYQQKSSQAPKLLFHYYDKDFNNEADTPDNFQSRRPNTSFCFLDIRSPGLGDTAMYLCATSIGRPGAGETQYFGPGTRLLVL.

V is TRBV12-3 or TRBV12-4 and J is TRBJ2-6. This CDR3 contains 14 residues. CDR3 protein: CASRRNSGANVLTF.

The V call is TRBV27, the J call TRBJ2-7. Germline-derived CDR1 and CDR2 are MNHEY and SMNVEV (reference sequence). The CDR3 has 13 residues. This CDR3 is CASKGSSSYEQYF.

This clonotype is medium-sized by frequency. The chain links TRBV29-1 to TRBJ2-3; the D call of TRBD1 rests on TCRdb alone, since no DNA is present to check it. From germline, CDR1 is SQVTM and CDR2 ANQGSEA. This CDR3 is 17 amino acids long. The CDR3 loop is CSVEAGRGGPLTDTQYF.

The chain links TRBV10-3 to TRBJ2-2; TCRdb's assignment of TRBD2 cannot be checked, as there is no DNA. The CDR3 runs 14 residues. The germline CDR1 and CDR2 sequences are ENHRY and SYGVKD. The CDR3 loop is CAIGRDGAPGELFF.

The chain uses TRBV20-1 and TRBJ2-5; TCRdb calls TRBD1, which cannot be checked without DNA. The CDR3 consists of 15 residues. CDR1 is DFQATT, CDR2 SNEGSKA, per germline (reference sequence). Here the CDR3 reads CSARSWQGVDKTQYF.

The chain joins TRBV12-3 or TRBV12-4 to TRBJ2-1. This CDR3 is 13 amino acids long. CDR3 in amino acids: CASSFRDTNEQFF.

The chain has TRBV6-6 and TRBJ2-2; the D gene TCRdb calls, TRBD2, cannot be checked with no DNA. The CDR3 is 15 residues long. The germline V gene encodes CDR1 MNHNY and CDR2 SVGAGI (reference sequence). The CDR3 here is CASSYSGPNTGELFF.

This CDR3 reads CASSSDASSGNTIYF. The V and J genes are TRBV7-2 and TRBJ1-3. This CDR3 contains 15 residues. Germline assignment: CDR1 SGHTA and CDR2 FQGNSA.

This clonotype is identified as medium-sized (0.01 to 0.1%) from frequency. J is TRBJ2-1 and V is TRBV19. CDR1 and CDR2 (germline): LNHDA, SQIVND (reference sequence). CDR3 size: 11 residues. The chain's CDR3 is CASSIMDEQFF. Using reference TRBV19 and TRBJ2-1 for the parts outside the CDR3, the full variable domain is DGGITQSPKYLFRKEGQNVTLSCEQNLNHDAMYWYRQDPGQGLRLIYYSQIVNDFQKGDIAEGYSVSREKKESFPLTVTSAQKNPTAFYLCASSIMDEQFFGPGTRLTVL.

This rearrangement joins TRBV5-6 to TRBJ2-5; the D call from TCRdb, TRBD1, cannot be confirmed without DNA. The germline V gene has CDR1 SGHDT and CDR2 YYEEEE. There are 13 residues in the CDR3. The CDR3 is CASRIQGRMPQYF.

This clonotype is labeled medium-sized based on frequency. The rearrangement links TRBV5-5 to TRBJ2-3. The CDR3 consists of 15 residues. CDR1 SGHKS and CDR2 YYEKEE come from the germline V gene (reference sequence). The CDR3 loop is CASSSDPLSTDTQYF.

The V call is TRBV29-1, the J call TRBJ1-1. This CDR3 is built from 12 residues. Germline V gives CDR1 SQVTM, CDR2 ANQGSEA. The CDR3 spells CSVDLQNTEAFF.